There are many counts of the clone carrying this T cell receptor beta chain. TCRdb recomputed calls from the 5' RACE reads with MiXCR, one row per CDR3 protein. This table has about 70,000 distinct CDR3 sequences, roughly 8.9% appearing once. As for time point: blood at routine non-recurrence follow-up after resection. This CDR3 is built from 13 residues. Germline CDR1 MDHEN, CDR2 SYDVKM. Trimming took off 3 bases at V and 5 bases at J, with 7 bases between the two ends. The sample originates from a study of spatial heterogeneity in lung cancer. The input for sequencing was PBMCs, taken at follow-up. The chain couples TRBV28 to TRBJ2-2, with D unclear. The source of this sequence is a female donor with early-stage non-small cell lung cancer. The CDR3 spells CASSLVGTGELFF. The CDR3 DNA sequence: TGTGCCAGCAGTTTGGTGGGGACCGGGGAGCTGTTTTTT.